This T cell receptor beta chain was sequenced during a study of cytomegalovirus exposure and HLA in healthy donors listed by TCRdb under 2017. Some background on the complete study: According to an earlier analysis of 550 to 700 of the donors, some 170 million T cells yielded 117 million unique TCR beta sequences and about 280 Gb of sequence data. All discovery cohort repertoires had been generated using a single sequencing platform. The number of donors typed differed by locus, with about 629-630 for A, B, C, DRB1 and DQB1, over 500 for DQA1, 600 to 610 for DPA1, and approximately 470 for DPB1. Both class I and class II loci were covered by HLA typing, at four-digit resolution. The study aimed to test whether signatures of past pathogen exposure could be identified by cataloging public T cell receptors. To study patterns of TCR occurrence, a later analysis re-analyzed previously published TCR beta repertoires from 666 donors and added high-resolution HLA genotyping. In addition to the first cohort of approximately 650 subjects, a separate validation cohort of 130 or so different subjects was used. An earlier analysis of 500 to 750 of the donors applied high-throughput TCR beta sequencing to assess whether each TCR beta V gene segment acted as functional or pseudogenic. Of the roughly 400 genotyped donors, over 65% fell in the genetic ancestry cluster associated with self-reported Caucasian donors. Donor age, sex, ethnicity and CMV serostatus were compiled together with the repertoire data. An early release covering some 640 HLA-typed donors comprised around 300 gigabases of sequencing data and around 86 million unique TCR sequences. To predict cytomegalovirus infection status, the study combined high-throughput TCR immunosequencing, statistical association of individual TCRs with disease status, and machine learning. In a later genetic analysis, genome-wide SNP genotypes for 398 of the 666 donors were used, and that subset was treated as a discovery cohort. About five DR-DQ haplotypes were treated as single units for association and clustering because of strong linkage in the cohort. Using immunosequencing, the study profiled T cell repertoires from some 670 subjects and related those repertoires to cytomegalovirus serostatus. Across approximately 400 genotyped donors of the cohort, an average of about 220,000 unique TCR beta nucleotide sequences per donor were sequenced, and roughly a sixth of those sequences were non-productive. In the later analysis, no new phenotypic data were used to find candidate immune exposures; instead, reliance was placed on TCR beta sequences and their occurrence across donors.

Overall results and qualifications from the work: In a later analysis, the rate of TCR association differed among HLA loci, with DRB1 alleles having the most associated TCRs and HLA-C alleles having the fewest. It was suggested by the authors that the approach could potentially be generalized to other disease states and immunological phenotypes. A later analysis reported that several top co-occurrence clusters appeared linked to parvovirus B19, influenza, CMV and Epstein-Barr virus. The only immune exposure information available for the cohort was CMV serostatus. The classifier was reported to diagnose cytomegalovirus status with high specificity and sensitivity in both the original cohort and the validation cohort. Sequencing depth was assumed to be roughly uniform across donors in the presence/absence analyses, though that assumption may not hold. A later analysis associated about 17,000 TCR beta sequences with specific HLA alleles at a false discovery rate of 0.05. V-gene and J-gene trimming of TCR beta chains was associated with a missense DCLRE1C variant in a later genetic analysis, and the association was replicated in an independent cohort. In an earlier analysis of some 550 of the donors, most TCR beta V segments were observed in productive rearrangements about 87% or about 30% of the time, broadly matching IMGT annotations. Because HLA typing was unavailable for some donors at each locus, only the typed subset was used in association tests. Because the 87-base-pair reads could not distinguish some IMGT-functional V segments, including TRBV6-2 and TRBV6-3, those segments were excluded. A later analysis found that HLA-associated TCR beta chains were more clonally expanded and had lower generation probabilities than equally common non-associated chains. In this cohort, only TCR beta chains were sequenced, and detectable features were limited by the absence of alpha or paired-chain data. According to a later genetic analysis, donors in an Asian-associated ancestry cluster had fewer N-insertions in productive TCRs than the approximately 710-donor mean. A cluster of highly shared sequence variants was judged likely to represent a technical artifact of the sequencing pipeline. In vitro tests confirmed that a few of the cytomegalovirus-associated TCR beta chains recognize cytomegalovirus antigens. Across donors, most TCR sequences were observed very rarely, whereas some public TCRs were present in many individuals. A further reported finding was that TCR beta sequences accurately predicted the HLA-A and HLA-B alleles for most subjects in the first cohort. Most CMV-associated TCR beta chains appeared to be HLA-restricted in a later analysis, and the HLA associations seemed to be driven largely by CMV exposure. When HLA alleles, especially DR and DQ, strongly co-occurred, TCR associations were difficult to assign to individual alleles. The study gave a list of over 150 TCR beta chains associated with cytomegalovirus. The earlier analysis of approximately 590 of the donors excluded around 17 rarely observed V segments, including chromosome 9 orphons, because counts were too low. Linkage disequilibrium might explain the correlated functional status among segregating V segments, but an unknown experimental factor could not be ruled out.

The protocol used for the library was the immunoSEQ multiplex PCR assay. For the multiplex PCR, a mixture combining 60 forward primers for TCR Vbeta segments and 13 reverse primers for TCR Jbeta segments was used. The CDR3 region of rearranged TCR beta genes was amplified from genomic DNA with a multiplex PCR assay. The amplified TCR beta libraries were sequenced on the Illumina HiSeq System as 87-base-pair reads. The original pipeline was this. A later analysis counted tens of millions of unique TCR beta chains across the 500 to 850 repertoires, and around 9.9 million of these chains were shared by at least two donors. Raw reads were error-corrected and collapsed into unique sequences with a nearest-neighbor algorithm that merged closely related sequences to remove PCR and sequencing errors. Alignment of CDR3 sequences to IMGT reference sequences was used to assign V, D and J gene segments. For a sequence to be retained, a match of at least six nucleotides to both a V gene segment and a J gene segment was required. Rearrangements were called productive when the CDR3 lacked stop codons and stayed in frame with V and J; all others were non-productive. CDR3 was defined according to IMGT convention as the region running from the second conserved V-encoded cysteine to the conserved J-encoded phenylalanine. In an earlier analysis of more than 550 of the donors, sequences lacking an unambiguous match to a single V gene segment were excluded. An earlier analysis of several hundred of the donors called V segments functional above 56.7% productive rearrangements and segregating when the between-donor standard deviation exceeded 5%. To diagnose cytomegalovirus status from the catalog of TCR beta chain sequences, a statistical classification framework was built. In a later analysis, TCR nucleotide sequences were compared against IMGT/GENE-DB human TR gene sequences so that V and J genes could be assigned. A later analysis assigned CDR3 sequences and most-parsimonious VDJ recombination scenarios with the TCRdist pipeline. In a later analysis, each TCR beta chain was defined by its CDR3 amino acid sequence together with its V-gene family, and reads without a unique V-gene family were excluded. In a later analysis, several hundred highly shared, low-generation-probability nucleotide sequences were removed to address suspected cross-contamination and a sequencing artifact. For each public chain, a later analysis derived a clonal expansion index from normalized ranks of inferred template counts within each repertoire. In a later analysis, generation probabilities were computed with a VDJ recombination model fitted to out-of-frame rearrangements, and the resulting probabilities were checked against IGoR. Hypergeometric tests were used in a later analysis to score TCR-TCR, TCR-HLA and TCR-CMV co-occurrence, with a repertoire-size bias correction applied to the TCR pairs. To estimate false discovery rates, a later analysis permuted the HLA or CMV assignments 20 times. In a later analysis, co-occurring TCRs were grouped with DBSCAN, and TCRdist sequence similarity was added when clustering was performed within HLA-allele-positive subsets. Repertoires with fewer than 30,000 or more than 120,000 public chains were left out of co-occurrence clustering, as were about five repertoires with anomalous nucleotide sharing. Here the immuneACCESS table is served through TCRdb, limited to in-frame sequences with V and J called. Missing clones are a known gap in these copies; in checked studies unresolved V genes cover under half, and the rest lacks a known reason. D and trimming come from the DNA, and the V and J calls and clone size come from that table. This sample holds about 130,000 clones; over 70% were observed only once. Jointly, the top ten make up approximately 2.1% of the sample.

In total, around 600 healthy bone marrow donors made up the cohort. All cohort members were sampled while nominally healthy, although unrecorded immune exposures were likely present. The donor tested CMV seropositive, placing the donor among the 290 or so seropositive members of the cohort. A peripheral blood sample was provided by each donor, and peripheral blood mononuclear cells were used for TCR beta sequencing. The Qiagen DNeasy Blood Extraction Kit was used to extract genomic DNA from the blood cell samples. The CDR3 contains 13 residues, cysteine and phenylalanine counted. Left in the record is the CDR3 DNA by itself, 39 bases read in frame from the first base. CDR1 MNHEY and CDR2 SMNVEV were looked up in the germline V gene (reference sequence). The junction shows trimming of 6 bases on V and 5 bases on J, and the gene matches do not reach 3 bases of it. To note about this clone: The antigen this receptor binds is unknown. The input lacks base qualities; no much larger clone sits a single base away.

This TCR was sampled from a woman in her forties in good health and CMV-seropositive. The rearrangement joined TRBV27 to TRBJ1-2; TRBD1 matches 10 bases in the middle. What was sequenced was PBMCs. This receptor carries the CDR3 CASRKGQGYGYTF. The nucleotides read TGTGCCAGCAGAAAGGGACAGGGGTATGGCTACACCTTC.